These T cell receptor beta chains were read from a single sample in a study of T cell responses to AZD1222 COVID-19 vaccine. Using immunoSEQ multiplex PCR, the repertoire was profiled, and TCRdb retains in-frame clones only, with some absent. The data contain about 140,000 clones, about 92% of them singletons. The sample was peripheral blood, taken on day 0 of AZD1222 vaccination. The receptors derive from an adult in good health. CDR3s include the opening cysteine and the closing phenylalanine or tryptophan. D genes are given only for firm matches. Clone size is not always given. Where it is, it says once, few, many or a class for expanded clones.

clone size: -
V gene: TRBV4-1
D gene: TRBD2
J gene: TRBJ2-7
CDR3 DNA: TGCGCCAGCAGCGATGTTTTGAGGGCGGGAGCGGGAGGTGAGCAGTACTTC
CDR3 protein: CASSDVLRAGAGGEQYF

clone size: -
V gene: TRBV7-2
D gene: -
J gene: TRBJ1-5
CDR3 DNA: TGTGCCAGCAGCTTAGCGGAAGGGGGGGAACAGCCCCAGCATTTT
CDR3 protein: CASSLAEGGEQPQHF

clone size: once
V gene: TRBV10-2
D gene: -
J gene: TRBJ2-7
CDR3 DNA: TGCGCCAGCAGTAGAGGGACGGAATCCTACGAGCAGTACTTC
CDR3 protein: CASSRGTESYEQYF

clone size: -
V gene: TRBV10-2
D gene: TRBD2
J gene: TRBJ2-3
CDR3 DNA: TGCGCCAGCACAGCGGGGGCTGGGGCAGATACGCAGTATTTT
CDR3 protein: CASTAGAGADTQYF

clone size: -
V gene: TRBV29-1
D gene: -
J gene: TRBJ2-7
CDR3 DNA: TGCAGCGTTGCTCTACAGGTGGGTTTCTACGAGCAGTACTTC
CDR3 protein: CSVALQVGFYEQYF

clone size: -
V gene: TRBV5-4
D gene: -
J gene: TRBJ2-7
CDR3 DNA: TGTGCCAGCAGCCGCGGGATCGAACGAGGCTCCTACGAGCAGTACTTC
CDR3 protein: CASSRGIERGSYEQYF

clone size: -
V gene: TRBV7-2
D gene: TRBD2
J gene: TRBJ2-1
CDR3 DNA: TGTGCCAGCAGGTTAGCGGGAGGGTTCAATGAGCAGTTCTTC
CDR3 protein: CASRLAGGFNEQFF

clone size: -
V gene: TRBV15
D gene: TRBD2
J gene: TRBJ2-7
CDR3 DNA: TGTGCCACCAGCAGAGACCCACGGCGACTAGCGGGAGGCACCTACGAGCAGTACTTC
CDR3 protein: CATSRDPRRLAGGTYEQYF

clone size: once
V gene: TRBV20-1
D gene: TRBD1
J gene: TRBJ1-6
CDR3 DNA: TGCAGTGCTAGTCTACCGAGACAGGGTGTTCTTTCACCCCTCCACTTT
CDR3 protein: CSASLPRQGVLSPLHF

clone size: -
V gene: TRBV14
D gene: -
J gene: TRBJ1-6
CDR3 DNA: TGTGCCAGCAGCCAAGTGGATAATTCACCCCTCCACTTT
CDR3 protein: CASSQVDNSPLHF

clone size: -
V gene: TRBV29-1
D gene: TRBD1
J gene: TRBJ2-7
CDR3 DNA: TGCAGCGCCGAGGGACAGGGGTCCTACGAGCAGTACTTC
CDR3 protein: CSAEGQGSYEQYF

clone size: -
V gene: TRBV15
D gene: TRBD1
J gene: TRBJ1-2
CDR3 DNA: TGTGCCACCAGCACAAGGGACCGACAGGGCGGGGGTAGATATGGCTACACCTTC
CDR3 protein: CATSTRDRQGGGRYGYTF

clone size: -
V gene: TRBV28
D gene: -
J gene: TRBJ1-4
CDR3 DNA: TGTGCCAGCAGACTAGACCTTGCAACTAATGAAAAACTGTTTTTT
CDR3 protein: CASRLDLATNEKLFF

clone size: once
V gene: TRBV10-3
D gene: -
J gene: TRBJ1-2
CDR3 DNA: TGTGCCATCAGTGAGGATTTTAGGGGGACTGGGTCCGATGGCTACACCTTC
CDR3 protein: CAISEDFRGTGSDGYTF

clone size: many
V gene: TRBV29-1
D gene: -
J gene: TRBJ2-1
CDR3 DNA: TGCAGCGTTCACTTCTTGAGCTCCTACAATGAGCAGTTCTTC
CDR3 protein: CSVHFLSSYNEQFF

clone size: -
V gene: TRBV5-1
D gene: TRBD2
J gene: TRBJ2-5
CDR3 DNA: TGCGCCAGCAGCCGGGGAGGAGCGGGAGAATCGGAGACCCAGTACTTC
CDR3 protein: CASSRGGAGESETQYF